The source of this T cell receptor beta chain is a study of T cell responses to AZD1222 COVID-19 vaccine. Notes on the study in general: Just a handful of people given AZD1222 tested seropositive at baseline.

The V gene lost 0 bases and the J gene lost 5 bases, with 11 bases spanning the gap. CDR1 is SGHDT and CDR2 is YYEEEE in the germline V gene. The CDR3 extends over 14 amino acids. The table came from immunoSEQ multiplex PCR; TCRdb's copy has only in-frame clones and leaves some out. This table holds about 190,000 clones, over 85% found once. Points on this clone: Its antigen is still unknown.

The gene calls are TRBV5-6 and TRBJ1-1, with D unresolved. The sample here was peripheral blood, taken 28 days after the second dose of the MenACWY control vaccine. This clonotype was sampled from an adult who received the MenACWY meningococcal vaccine as a control. CDR3 amino acids: CASSLGRAGTEAFF. DNA of the CDR3: TGTGCCAGCAGCTTGGGCCGGGCGGGGACTGAAGCTTTCTTT.